In this sample, the clone carrying this T cell receptor (beta chain) turned up many times. What it binds is unknown. TCRdb reprocessed the 5' RACE reads via MiXCR and lists one record per CDR3 protein. Of around 13,000 distinct CDR3 sequences in the sample, just over 5% are singletons; the top ten hold under 30%. The data were taken from a study of spatial heterogeneity in lung cancer. Findings and caveats of the study: Tumors with more nonsynonymous mutations had more expanded intratumoral alpha and beta TCRs.

There are 12 residues in the CDR3. V dropped 2 bases and J dropped 3 bases, with 5 bases sitting between them. Germline CDR1 MDHEN, CDR2 SYDVKM. Regarding time point: sample taken at primary tumor resection. V is TRBV28 and J is TRBJ2-7; D possibly corresponds to TRBD1 (5 bases). This receptor was obtained from a male donor with early-stage non-small cell lung cancer. The input for sequencing was lung tumor tissue, taken at surgery. For the CDR3, the DNA is TGTGCCAGCAGTTTACAGGGCTACGAGCAGTACTTC. This translates into CASSLQGYEQYF.